A single sample gave rise to the 9 T cell receptor beta chains below, sequenced in a study of blood T cell repertoires in COVID-19. Profiled with immunoSEQ multiplex PCR; TCRdb holds only in-frame clones, not every one. The sample records about 250,000 clones, around 85% being singletons. What was sequenced was peripheral blood. The receptors derive from a man in his fifties with active or convalescent COVID-19.

This clone appeared a single time. The chain recombines TRBV4-1 with TRBJ1-1; the match to TRBD1 covers 8 bases. V lost 1 base, J lost 11 bases, and 0 bases stayed unmatched. Looked up from germline, CDR1 is MGHRA and CDR2 is YSYEKL. CDR3 size: 11 residues. CDR3 protein: CASSQGDRAFF. CDR3 bases: TGCGCCAGCAGCCAAGGGGACAGGGCTTTCTTT.

The chain is built from TRBV20-1 and TRBJ2-3; D is ambiguous. V shed 1 base and J shed 6 bases, with 5 bases lying between them. This CDR3 has 11 amino acids. Germline lookup yields CDR1 DFQATT and CDR2 SNEGSKA (reference sequence). DNA for the CDR3: TGCAGTGCTAGAGTTGAGGATACGCAGTATTTT. It encodes CSARVEDTQYF.

The chain has TRBV24-1 and TRBJ2-7, with 14 bases that match TRBD2. The germline V gene has CDR1 KGHDR and CDR2 SFDVKD. V shed 3 bases and J 9 bases; nucleotides not matched to a gene: 18. The CDR3 extends over 19 amino acids. Here the CDR3 DNA reads TGTGCCACCAGTGATCAACCGACTAGCGGGAGGGCCGGTATCGTATGGCAGTACTTC. It is translated as CATSDQPTSGRAGIVWQYF.

The chain uses TRBV2 and TRBJ2-1; 8 bases line up with TRBD2. Trimming at V came to 7 bases and at J to 5 bases, leaving 13 bases not matched to a gene. The CDR3 has 16 residues. Germline-derived CDR1 and CDR2 are SNHLY and FYNNEI. CDR3: CASIPTTSGRNNEQFF. The CDR3, as DNA: TGTGCCAGCATCCCCACTACTAGCGGACGAAACAATGAGCAGTTCTTC.

The chain is built from TRBV7-8 and TRBJ2-7; TRBD2 is a possible D gene (5 bases). CDR1 SGHVS and CDR2 FQNEAQ come from the germline V gene. This CDR3 contains 13 residues. V dropped 4 bases and J dropped 3 bases, with 10 bases sitting between them. The CDR3 sequence is CASSSPGFYEQYF. The CDR3, as DNA: TGTGCCAGCAGCTCCCCGGGGTTCTACGAGCAGTACTTC.

This clone was detected once. This chain links TRBV25-1 with TRBJ1-1; no clear D gene. The CDR3 is 16 amino acids. The V gene lost 4 bases and the J gene lost 0 bases, with 15 bases spanning the gap. Germline V gene data show CDR1 as MGHDK and CDR2 as SYGVNS. The CDR3, as DNA: TGTGCCAGCAGTGCCGCTGCAGGCCAAATGAACACTGAAGCTTTCTTT. Residues: CASSAAAGQMNTEAFF.

V usage is TRBV9 and J usage is TRBJ2-5; the D gene is possibly TRBD2 (6 bases). CDR3 length: 14 residues. V was trimmed by 2 bases and J by 4 bases, leaving 12 bases between them. Germline CDR1 and CDR2: SGDLS and YYNGEE. The DNA of the CDR3 is TGTGCCAGCAGCGTGACGGGAGTCAGAGAGACCCAGTACTTC. Its protein is CASSVTGVRETQYF.

The CDR3 is CSVADPGGSSYEQYF. CDR3 in DNA: TGCAGCGTTGCTGACCCGGGGGGGAGCTCCTACGAGCAGTACTTC. The V gene is TRBV29-1, the J gene TRBJ2-7, with 8 bases identical to TRBD2. Per the germline V gene, CDR1 is SQVTM and CDR2 is ANQGSEA. The CDR3 loop spans 15 amino acids. V was pared by 4 bases and J by 0 bases, with 8 bases of the junction left unmatched.

On this clone itself: A read error may account for a junction end that differs from germline. V and J are TRBV4-1 and TRBJ1-5, with unresolved D. Germline lookup yields CDR1 MGHRA and CDR2 YSYEKL. The CDR3 is 13 residues long. In DNA, the CDR3 is TGCGCCAGCAGCCAAGGGAGCAGTCAGCCCCAGCATTTT. Protein product: CASSQGSSQPQHF.